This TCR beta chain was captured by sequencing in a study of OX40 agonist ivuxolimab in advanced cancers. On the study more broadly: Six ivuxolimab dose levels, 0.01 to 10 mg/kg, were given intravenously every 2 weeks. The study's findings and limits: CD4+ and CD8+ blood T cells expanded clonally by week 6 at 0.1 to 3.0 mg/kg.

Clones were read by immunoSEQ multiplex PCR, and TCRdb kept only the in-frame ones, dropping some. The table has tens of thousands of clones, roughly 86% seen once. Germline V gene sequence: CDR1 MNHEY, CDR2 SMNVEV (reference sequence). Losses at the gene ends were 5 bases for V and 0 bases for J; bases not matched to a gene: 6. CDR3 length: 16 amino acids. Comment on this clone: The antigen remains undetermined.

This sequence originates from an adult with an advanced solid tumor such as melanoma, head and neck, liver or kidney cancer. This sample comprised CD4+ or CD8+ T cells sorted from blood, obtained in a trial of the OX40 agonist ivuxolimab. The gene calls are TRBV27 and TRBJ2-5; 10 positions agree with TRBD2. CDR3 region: CASSPIAGGHQETQYF. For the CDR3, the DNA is TGTGCCAGCAGTCCCATAGCGGGAGGACACCAAGAGACCCAGTACTTC.